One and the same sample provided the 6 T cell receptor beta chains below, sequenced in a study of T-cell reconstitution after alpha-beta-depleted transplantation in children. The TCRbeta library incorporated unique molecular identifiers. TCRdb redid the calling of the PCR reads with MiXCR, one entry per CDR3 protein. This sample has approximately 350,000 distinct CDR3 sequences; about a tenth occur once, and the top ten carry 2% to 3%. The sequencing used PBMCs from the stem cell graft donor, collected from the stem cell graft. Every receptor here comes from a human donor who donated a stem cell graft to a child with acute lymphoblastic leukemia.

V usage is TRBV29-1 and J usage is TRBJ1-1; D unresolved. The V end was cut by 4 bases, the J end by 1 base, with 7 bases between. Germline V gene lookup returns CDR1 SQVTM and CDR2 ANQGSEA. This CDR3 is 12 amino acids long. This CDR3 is CSVVGGNTEAFF. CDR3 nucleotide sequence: TGCAGCGTTGTAGGTGGGAACACTGAAGCTTTCTTT.

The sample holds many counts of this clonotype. The DNA for the CDR3 is TGTGCCAGCGGCAGGGGGGCCTTCACTGAAGCTTTCTTT. Its protein product is CASGRGAFTEAFF. V gene TRBV12-3 or TRBV12-4 combines with J gene TRBJ1-1; 7 bases are a match to TRBD1. This CDR3 is 13 amino acids long. Losses at the gene ends were 8 bases for V and 4 bases for J; bases not matched to a gene: 7.

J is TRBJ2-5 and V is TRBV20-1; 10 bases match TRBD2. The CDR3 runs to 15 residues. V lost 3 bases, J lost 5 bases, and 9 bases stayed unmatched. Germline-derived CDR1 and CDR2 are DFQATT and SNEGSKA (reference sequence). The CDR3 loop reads CSASTLAGDGETQYF. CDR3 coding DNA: TGCAGTGCTAGTACCCTAGCGGGAGATGGGGAGACCCAGTACTTC.

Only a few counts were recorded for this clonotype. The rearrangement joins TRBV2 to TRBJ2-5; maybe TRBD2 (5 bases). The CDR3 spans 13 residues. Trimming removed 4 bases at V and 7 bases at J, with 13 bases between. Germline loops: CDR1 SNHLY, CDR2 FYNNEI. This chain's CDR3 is CASSGVAGGTQYF. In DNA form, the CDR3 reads TGTGCCAGCAGTGGGGTAGCCGGAGGGACCCAGTACTTC. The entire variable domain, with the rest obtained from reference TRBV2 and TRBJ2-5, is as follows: EPEVTQTPSHQVTQMGQEVILRCVPISNHLYFYWYRQILGQKVEFLVSFYNNEISEKSEIFDDQFSVERPDGSNFTLKIRSTKLEDSAMYFCASSGVAGGTQYFGPGTRLLVL.

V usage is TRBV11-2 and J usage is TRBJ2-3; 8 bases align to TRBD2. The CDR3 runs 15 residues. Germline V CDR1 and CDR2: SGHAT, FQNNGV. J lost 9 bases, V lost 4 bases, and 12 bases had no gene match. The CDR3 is CASSSPGLGPGTQYF. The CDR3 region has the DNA TGTGCCAGCAGCTCACCGGGACTAGGACCAGGGACGCAGTATTTT.

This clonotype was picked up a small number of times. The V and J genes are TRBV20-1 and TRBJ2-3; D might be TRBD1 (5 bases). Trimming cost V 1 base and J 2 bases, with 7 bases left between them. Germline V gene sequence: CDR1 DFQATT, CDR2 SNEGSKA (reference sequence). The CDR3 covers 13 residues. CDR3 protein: CSARARDTDTQYF. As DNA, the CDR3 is TGCAGTGCTAGAGCCAGGGACACAGATACGCAGTATTTT.